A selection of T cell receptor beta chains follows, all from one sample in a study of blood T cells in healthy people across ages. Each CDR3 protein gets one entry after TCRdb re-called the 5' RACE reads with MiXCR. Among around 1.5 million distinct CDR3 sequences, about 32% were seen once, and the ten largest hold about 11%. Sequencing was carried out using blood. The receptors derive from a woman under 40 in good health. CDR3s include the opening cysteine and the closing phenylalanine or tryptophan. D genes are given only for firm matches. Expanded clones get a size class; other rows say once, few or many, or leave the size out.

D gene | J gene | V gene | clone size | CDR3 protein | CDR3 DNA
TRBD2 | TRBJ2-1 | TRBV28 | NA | CASSLQAGASSSYNEQFF | TGTGCCAGCAGTCTCCAAGCGGGGGCGTCGAGCTCCTACAATGAGCAGTTCTTC
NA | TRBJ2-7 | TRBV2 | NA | CASSDLSDYEQYF | TGTGCCAGCAGTGATCTGAGCGACTACGAGCAGTACTTC
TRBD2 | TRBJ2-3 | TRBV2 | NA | CASSGTSGGTQYF | TGTGCCAGCAGTGGGACTAGCGGAGGTACGCAGTATTTT
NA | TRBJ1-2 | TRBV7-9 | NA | CASSPDRVSTF | TGTGCCAGCAGCCCCGACAGAGTTTCCACCTTC
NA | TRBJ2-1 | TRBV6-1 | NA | CASSLAPGENEQFF | TGTGCCAGCAGTTTAGCCCCCGGGGAGAATGAGCAGTTCTTC
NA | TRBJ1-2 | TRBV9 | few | CASSVKDVDGYTF | TGTGCCAGCAGCGTAAAGGATGTGGATGGCTACACCTTC
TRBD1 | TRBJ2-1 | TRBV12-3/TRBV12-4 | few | CASRKDRGLTNEQFF | TGTGCCAGCAGAAAAGACAGGGGGCTGACGAATGAGCAGTTCTTC
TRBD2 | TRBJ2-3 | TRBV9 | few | CASSVGGLASGMRGDTQYF | TGTGCCAGCAGCGTAGGAGGGTTAGCTAGCGGGATGAGAGGAGATACGCAGTATTTT
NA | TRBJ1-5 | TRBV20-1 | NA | CSVQGGGNFNQPQHF | TGCAGTGTTCAAGGGGGGGGGAATTTCAATCAGCCCCAGCATTTT
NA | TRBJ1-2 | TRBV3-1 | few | CASSQGGSGYGYTF | TGTGCCAGCAGCCAGGGAGGGTCCGGCTATGGCTACACCTTC